Following are 29 T cell receptor beta chains from one sample sequenced in a study of T cells in women clearing cervical HPV infection. Generated by immunoSEQ multiplex PCR, the TCRdb table keeps only in-frame clones and is missing some. Its clone listing holds tens of thousands of clones. The specimen sequenced was blood buffy coat. The receptors here all came from a woman aged 18 to 75 with a cervical HPV16 infection that either progressed to CIN3+ or cleared (not recorded which).

Details on this clone: The read ends 3 residues shy of where the CDR3 ends; the end is completed using the germline J gene. The V call is TRBV2, the J call TRBJ2-3; D gene ambiguous. The ends were cut back, 6 bases at V and 0 bases at J, with 4 bases in the middle. The CDR3 consists of 12 residues. The germline V gene has CDR1 SNHLY and CDR2 FYNNEI. Here the CDR3 reads CASRRSTDTQYF. The part of the CDR3 DNA that was read is TGTGCCAGCAGGCGGAGCACAGATACG.

Concerning this clone: The read terminates 3 residues ahead of where the CDR3 ends, so the germline J gene completes it. The chain joins TRBV20-1 to TRBJ2-7, with 7 bases matching TRBD1. CDR1 DFQATT and CDR2 SNEGSKA come from the germline V gene (reference sequence). The CDR3 sequence is 12 residues long. Germline trimming cut 6 bases from V and 5 bases from J; bases unmatched to any gene: 7. CDR3 region: CSARDSRDEQYF. The CDR3 DNA, read in part, is TGCAGTGCAAGGGACAGCCGCGACGAG.

A word on this clone: The read comes to an end 3 residues before the CDR3 does, leaving the germline J gene to fill in the end. The V call is TRBV2, the J call TRBJ1-2; D is possibly TRBD1 (5 bases). The CDR3 runs 14 residues. V was trimmed by 4 bases and J by 4 bases, leaving 13 bases between them. CDR1 and CDR2 from the germline V gene are SNHLY and FYNNEI. The CDR3 loop is CASSVDSGTYGYTF. CDR3 DNA, as far as it was read: TGTGCCAGCAGTGTAGACAGTGGAACCTATGGC.

With regard to this clone: The CDR3 goes on 3 residues after the read ends, and that part is filled in from the germline J gene. The chain has TRBV11-3 and TRBJ1-1; D uncertain. The CDR3 is 14 amino acids. Germline CDR1 and CDR2: SGHNT and YENEEA. V was shortened by 3 bases and J by 1 base, with 9 bases between the two germline ends. CDR3 loop: CASSLGPWNTEAFF. Incomplete CDR3 DNA: TGTGCCAGCAGCTTGGGCCCTTGGAACACTGAA.

Incomplete CDR3 DNA: TGTGCCAGCAGCTTATCTAATTCGGGCGAG. Amino acids: CASSLSNSGE. The CDR3 as a whole reads CASSLSNSGEQYF. The J gene is TRBJ2-7, the V gene TRBV7-3; D unresolved. The missing CDR3 end, 3 residues past where the read stops, is filled in from the germline J gene. Germline V CDR1 and CDR2: SGHTA, FQGTGA. The CDR3 has 13 amino acids. Deletions cut 2 bases from V and 6 bases from J, with 11 bases between. The entire variable domain, with the rest obtained from reference TRBV7-3 and TRBJ2-7, is as follows: GAGVSQTPSNKVTEKGKYVELRCDPISGHTALYWYRQSLGQGPEFLIYFQGTGAADDSGLPNDRFFAVRPEGSVSTLKIQRTERGDSAVYLCASSLSNSGEQYFGPGTRLTVT.

In the case of this clone: The read gets to within 3 residues of the CDR3 end, and the germline J gene fills in the rest. The chain is built from TRBV5-6 and TRBJ1-2; D remains ambiguous. CDR1 and CDR2 (germline): SGHDT, YYEEEE. The CDR3 spans 15 residues. V was clipped by 1 base and J by 4 bases, with 14 bases between them. CDR3: CASSLSKGLSYGYTF. Incomplete CDR3 DNA: TGTGCCAGCAGCTTGTCCAAGGGCTTGTCCTATGGC. Combining the CDR3 with reference TRBV5-6 and TRBJ1-2 gives the whole variable domain DAGVTQSPTHLIKTRGQQVTLRCSPKSGHDTVSWYQQALGQGPQFIFQYYEEEERQRGNFPDRFSGHQFPNYSSELNVNALLLGDSALYLCASSLSKGLSYGYTFGSGTRLTVV.

For this clone: Read coverage stops 3 residues before the CDR3 terminus; the germline J gene supplies the remainder. J is TRBJ2-7 and V is TRBV30; the D gene is possibly TRBD2 (6 bases). CDR1 is GTSNPN and CDR2 is SVGIG in the germline V gene (reference sequence). The CDR3 extends over 13 amino acids. Trimming pared 0 bases from V and 4 bases from J, leaving 10 bases between. The CDR3 spells CAWSVYRGYEQYF. The CDR3 DNA, read in part, is TGTGCCTGGAGTGTGTATCGGGGGTACGAG.

About this clone itself: From the germline J gene comes the end of the CDR3, since the read stops 3 residues before it. V and J are TRBV29-1 and TRBJ1-3; TRBD1 matches 7 bases. This CDR3 has 16 amino acids. The trim removed 0 bases at V and 5 bases at J, leaving 10 bases unmatched. Germline V gives CDR1 SQVTM, CDR2 ANQGSEA. CDR3 in amino acids: CSVEDQGVGFRNTIYF. CDR3 bases read: TGCAGCGTTGAAGATCAGGGGGTCGGATTTCGAAACACC.

In regard to this clone: Read data end 3 residues before the CDR3 end; the end is taken from the germline J gene. The chain joins TRBV14 to TRBJ1-6; D gene ambiguous. Trimming shortened V by 1 base and J by 7 bases, and 8 bases separated the two germline ends. The CDR3 totals 14 residues. Germline values: CDR1 SGHDN, CDR2 FVKESK. This chain's CDR3 is CASSQGRENSPLHF. The CDR3 bases that were read are TGTGCCAGCAGCCAAGGTCGCGAGAATTCACCC. The full variable domain, rest sourced from reference TRBV14 and TRBJ1-6, is EAGVTQFPSHSVIEKGQTVTLRCDPISGHDNLYWYRRVMGKEIKFLLHFVKESKQDESGMPNNRFLAERTGGTYSTLKVQPAELEDSGVYFCASSQGRENSPLHFGNGTRLTVT.

A note on this clone: Coverage ceases 3 residues before the CDR3 finishes, and the germline J gene fills in the end. The V gene is TRBV18, the J gene TRBJ1-5; 8 bases match TRBD1. The junction had 4 bases not matched to a gene; V was cut back by 5 bases and J by 1 base. This CDR3 has 15 amino acids. Germline lookup yields CDR1 KGHSH and CDR2 LQKENI. The covered CDR3 bases are TGTGCCAGCTCAACTCAGGGGGCGAGCAATCAGCCC. This codes for CASSTQGASNQP. In full, the CDR3 reads CASSTQGASNQPQHF.

Points on this clone: The read is 3 residues too short to cover the CDR3 end, so that end is filled in from the germline J gene. The chain employs TRBV5-1 and TRBJ1-1; D perhaps matches TRBD1 (6 bases). Germline CDR1 SGHRS, CDR2 YFSETQ. The CDR3 has 16 residues. Trimming stripped 3 bases from V and 4 bases from J, with 19 bases between. The CDR3 protein is CASSSNTGGAGTEAFF. The part of the CDR3 DNA that was read is TGCGCCAGCAGCTCCAACACTGGGGGGGCGGGCACTGAA.

Comment on this clone: The missing CDR3 end, 3 residues past where the read stops, is filled in from the germline J gene. V usage is TRBV18 and J usage is TRBJ1-1; no firm D call. V gave up 3 bases and J gave up 1 base, with 9 bases separating them. The V gene's germline CDR1 is KGHSH and CDR2 LQKENI. This CDR3 contains 14 residues. The CDR3 spells CASSPTARNTEAFF. CDR3 DNA, as far as it was read: TGTGCCAGCTCACCGACGGCTAGGAACACTGAA.

On this clone: The read gets to within 3 residues of the CDR3 end, and the germline J gene fills in the rest. The chain uses TRBV3-1 (or the pseudogene TRBV3-2) and TRBJ2-4; possible D gene TRBD1, 5 bases. Trimming left V 0 bases short and J 0 bases short, with 12 bases between. The CDR3 runs to 17 residues. From germline, CDR1 is LGHDT and CDR2 YNNKEL (reference sequence). The CDR3 DNA, read in part, is TGTGCCAGCAGCCAAGAACCAGGGCCTATAGCCAAAAACATT. Amino acid sequence: CASSQEPGPIAKNI. The whole CDR3 is CASSQEPGPIAKNIQYF.

About this clone: The DNA ends 3 residues before the CDR3 does, and the rest of the CDR3 is filled in from the germline J gene. V and J are TRBV5-1 and TRBJ2-2; a weak D match, TRBD2 (6 bases). With 6 bases removed from V and 5 bases from J, the gap between germline ends came to 20 bases. CDR3 length: 16 residues. CDR1 is SGHRS, CDR2 YFSETQ, per germline. CDR3 bases read: TGCGCCAGCACTTCCATAGGGACTCGAGGGACCGGGGAG. Protein sequence: CASTSIGTRGTGE. The CDR3 reads in full as CASTSIGTRGTGELFF.

About this clone itself: The read gets to within 3 residues of the CDR3 end, and the germline J gene fills in the rest. The J gene is TRBJ2-4, the V gene TRBV2; 7 bases align to TRBD1. The CDR3 is made up of 15 amino acids. Germline values: CDR1 SNHLY, CDR2 FYNNEI. The trim removed 0 bases at V and 3 bases at J, leaving 2 bases unmatched. The CDR3 DNA, read in part, is TGTGCCAGCAGTGAAGCGAGGACAGGCAAAAACATT. It yields the protein CASSEARTGKNI. The full CDR3 is CASSEARTGKNIQYF.

Notes on this clone: Read sequence stops 3 residues before the CDR3 end, and the germline J gene provides the missing end. The chain links TRBV9 to TRBJ1-1, with a possible D match to TRBD1 (5 bases). Germline CDR1 and CDR2: SGDLS and YYNGEE. The CDR3 is 16 amino acids. V was clipped by 4 bases and J by 1 base, with 17 bases between them. The covered CDR3 bases are TGTGCCAGCAGCCCCCTTGATGCGGGGCCGAACACTGAA. Residues: CASSPLDAGPNTE. The CDR3 in full is CASSPLDAGPNTEAFF.

About this clone: The CDR3 end lies 3 residues beyond the end of the read and is filled in from the germline J gene. The chain uses TRBV19 and TRBJ1-1; D might be TRBD1 (6 bases). Deletions cut 2 bases from V and 0 bases from J, with 10 bases between. Germline loops: CDR1 LNHDA, CDR2 SQIVND (reference sequence). This CDR3 contains 15 residues. This chain's CDR3 is CASSIQGHLNTEAFF. CDR3 DNA (partial): TGTGCCAGTAGTATACAGGGACACCTGAACACTGAA.

Turning to this clone: The missing CDR3 end, 3 residues past where the read stops, is filled in from the germline J gene. The J gene is TRBJ1-4, the V gene TRBV11-2; D may be TRBD1 (5 bases). The CDR3 sequence is 11 residues long. V lost 10 bases to trimming and J lost 7 bases, with 10 bases between them. Per the germline V gene, CDR1 is SGHAT and CDR2 is FQNNGV. The sequenced CDR3 bases are TGTGCCATTACGAGGGGTGAAAAA. Translated: CAITRGEK. In full, the CDR3 reads CAITRGEKLFF.

The DNA read from the CDR3 is TGCGCCAGCAGCTTGGGAGGAGGGGGCGGCGGAGATACG. Translation: CASSLGGGGGGDT. In full, the CDR3 is CASSLGGGGGGDTQYF. This chain links TRBV5-1 with TRBJ2-3; D possibly corresponds to TRBD1 (7 bases). With the read ending 3 residues before the CDR3 end, the germline J gene is used to fill in that end. CDR1 is SGHRS and CDR2 is YFSETQ in the germline V gene. The length of the CDR3 is 16 residues. V dropped 0 bases and J dropped 5 bases, with 16 bases sitting between them.

A note on this clone: Read data end 3 residues before the CDR3 end; the end is taken from the germline J gene. This rearrangement joins TRBV29-1 to TRBJ1-3; D is uncertain. The V and J ends lost 4 bases and 4 bases respectively, with 11 bases between them. The germline gives CDR1 SQVTM, CDR2 ANQGSEA. The CDR3 totals 13 residues. The CDR3 DNA, read in part, is TGCAGCGTTGTCCCAGGAGGCGGAAACACC. This encodes CSVVPGGGNT. The full CDR3 protein is CSVVPGGGNTIYF.

On this clone itself: The CDR3 end is not reached by the read, which stops 3 residues before it; the germline J gene fills it in. The rearrangement joins TRBV4-1 to TRBJ1-2; D is possibly TRBD1 (5 bases). V lost 0 bases and J 1 base, leaving 12 bases between the germline ends. The CDR3 loop spans 16 amino acids. The germline CDR1 and CDR2 sequences are MGHRA and YSYEKL. CDR3 bases read: TGCGCCAGCAGCCAAGAACCAGAGACAGTTAACTATGGC. Residues: CASSQEPETVNYG. The CDR3 as a whole reads CASSQEPETVNYGYTF.

A remark on this clone: The CDR3 end lies 3 residues beyond the end of the read and is filled in from the germline J gene. This chain links TRBV14 with TRBJ1-1; TRBD1 is a possible D gene (5 bases). The CDR3 spans 12 residues. Trimming took off 1 base at V and 6 bases at J, with 6 bases between the two ends. CDR1 is SGHDN and CDR2 is FVKESK in the germline V gene. The CDR3 region is CASSQAGAEAFF. CDR3 DNA, as far as it was read: TGTGCCAGCAGCCAAGCGGGGGCTGAA.

Worth noting for this clone: Read data end 3 residues before the CDR3 end; the end is taken from the germline J gene. The genes are TRBV19 and TRBJ1-5, with D perhaps matching TRBD1 (6 bases). This CDR3 has 14 residues. CDR1 and CDR2 (germline): LNHDA, SQIVND (reference sequence). The germline V and J ends were trimmed by 9 bases and 2 bases, with 14 bases remaining between them. CDR3 bases read: TGTGCCAGCCGTAAGACAGGCCGCAATCAGCCC. This sequence encodes CASRKTGRNQP. The full-length CDR3 reads as CASRKTGRNQPQHF.

About this clone itself: From the germline J gene comes the end of the CDR3, since the read stops 3 residues before it. The chain couples TRBV5-1 to TRBJ1-1; D not resolved. With 3 bases removed from V and 1 base from J, the gap between germline ends came to 10 bases. This CDR3 has 14 residues. Germline lookup yields CDR1 SGHRS and CDR2 YFSETQ. CDR3 region: CASSSHQENTEAFF. The part of the CDR3 DNA that was read is TGCGCCAGCAGCTCACATCAGGAGAACACTGAA.

CDR3 region: CASSVDDRSNYGYTF. CDR3 bases read: TGTGCCAGCAGCGTAGATGACAGATCTAACTATGGC. The chain carries TRBV9 and TRBJ1-2; a weak D match, TRBD1 (5 bases). The missing CDR3 end, 3 residues past where the read stops, is filled in from the germline J gene. In germline, CDR1 is SGDLS, CDR2 YYNGEE. CDR3 length equals 15 residues. V lost 0 bases to trimming and J lost 0 bases, with 9 bases between them.

Of note for this clone: Read coverage stops 3 residues before the CDR3 terminus; the germline J gene supplies the remainder. V is TRBV13 and J is TRBJ2-5; D is unresolved. This CDR3 has 13 amino acids. Germline V gene data show CDR1 as PRHDT and CDR2 as FYEKMQ (reference sequence). V gave up 0 bases and J gave up 2 bases, with 4 bases separating them. The CDR3 spells CASSLGLQETQYF. The sequenced part of the CDR3 DNA is TGTGCCAGCAGCTTAGGACTTCAAGAGACC.

Incomplete CDR3 DNA: TGTGCCAGCAGCTTAGCCCACGGCACCGGGGAG. Amino acid sequence: CASSLAHGTGE. In full, the CDR3 is CASSLAHGTGELFF. This sequence joins TRBV11-3 and TRBJ2-2; D unclear. Read data end 3 residues before the CDR3 end; the end is taken from the germline J gene. Trimming pared 1 base from V and 4 bases from J, leaving 7 bases between. CDR3 length: 14 amino acids. The V gene's germline CDR1 is SGHNT and CDR2 YENEEA.

About this clone itself: The sequence runs out 3 residues before the end of the CDR3; the remainder is reconstructed from the germline J gene. This rearrangement joins TRBV7-9 to TRBJ2-1, with a weak D call TRBD2 (5 bases). Germline V gene sequence: CDR1 SEHNR, CDR2 FQNEAQ (reference sequence). V lost 5 bases, J lost 8 bases, and 10 bases lay in between. This CDR3 spans 12 amino acids. The DNA read from the CDR3 is TGTGCCAGCAGCAAAATGAGGGATGAG. It codes for CASSKMRDE. The whole CDR3 reads CASSKMRDEQFF.

On this clone itself: The sample contains more than one DNA sequence encoding this CDR3. This CDR3 reads CASSLVTGSGNTIYF. CDR3 bases read: TGTGCCAGCAGCTTAGTTACAGGGTCTGGAAACACC. The rearrangement links TRBV7-8 to TRBJ1-3, with a weak D call TRBD1 (6 bases). The read ends 3 residues shy of where the CDR3 ends; the end is completed using the germline J gene. This CDR3 has 15 amino acids. CDR1 SGHVS and CDR2 FQNEAQ come from the germline V gene. Trimming removed 1 base at V and 1 base at J, with 8 bases between.